The clone carrying this T cell receptor beta chain was observed a handful of times. Antigen unknown. This sample was included in a study of T cell repertoires in cytomegalovirus infection. From germline, CDR1 is KGHDR and CDR2 SFDVKD. V gave up 2 bases and J gave up 7 bases, with 14 bases separating them. This CDR3 has 15 amino acids. In TCRdb, the reads were re-called with MiXCR into one record per CDR3 protein. This sample yields approximately 990,000 distinct CDR3 sequences, of which approximately 30% are seen a single time; 13% belongs to the top ten. The receptor was derived from a human donor in good health (CMV status not recorded). Some clones in this sample may be carry-over from other donors' samples. Sequencing used cultured CD8+ T cells from PBMCs, obtained from culture after CMV antigen stimulation. J is TRBJ2-1 and V is TRBV24-1, with D possibly being TRBD1 (5 bases). The DNA of the CDR3 is TGTGCCACCAGTGATTCTCGGCAGGGCGGAAATGAGCAGTTCTTC. As protein: CATSDSRQGGNEQFF.